These T cell receptor beta chains were read from a single sample in a study of neurological immune-mediated disorders. TCRdb fed the 5' RACE reads into MiXCR, producing one record per CDR3 protein. The sample holds about 66,000 distinct CDR3 sequences, about 10% seen once. Sequencing input: PBMCs. These receptors were collected from a man aged 25 to 45 in good health. The conserved cysteine and the conserved F or W are not part of the CDR3 here. Part of the rows lack a size; the others show once, few, many or a class for expanded clones.

V: TRBV6-1
J: TRBJ2-5
size: many
length: 14
CDR3: ASSEALSGRGETQY

V: TRBV5-6
J: TRBJ2-7
size: many
length: 11
CDR3: ASSLPQGGEQY

V: TRBV10-3
J: TRBJ2-3
size: many
length: 13
CDR3: AISGGGDHTDTQY

V: TRBV11-2
J: TRBJ1-2
size: many
length: 12
CDR3: ASSTPGGFWGYT

V: TRBV10-1
J: TRBJ1-1
size: many
length: 11
CDR3: ASSVGLGTEAF

V: TRBV27
J: TRBJ2-5
size: many
length: 13
CDR3: ASSLGSGPEETQY

V: TRBV5-1
J: TRBJ2-7
size: many
length: 11
CDR3: ASSLGGQDEQY

V: TRBV7-2
J: TRBJ1-4
size: many
length: 17
CDR3: ASSPSGTAALATNEKLF

V: TRBV7-9
J: TRBJ2-7
size: many
length: 10
CDR3: ASSLVTYEQY

V: TRBV7-8
J: TRBJ2-1
size: many
length: 13
CDR3: ASSLRTSTWNEQF

V: TRBV5-1
J: TRBJ2-3
size: many
length: 13
CDR3: ASSLASGSSDTQY

V: TRBV29-1
J: TRBJ2-2
size: -
length: 12
CDR3: SVAVGLGTGELF

V: TRBV24-1
J: TRBJ2-1
size: many
length: 12
CDR3: ATSDSDSPSAQF

V: TRBV29-1
J: TRBJ1-4
size: many
length: 12
CDR3: SVAGTATNEKLF

V: TRBV27
J: TRBJ1-1
size: many
length: 13
CDR3: ASSLGPTGGTEAF

V: TRBV29-1
J: TRBJ1-1
size: many
length: 11
CDR3: STSQELNTEAF

V: TRBV4-2
J: TRBJ2-7
size: few
length: 12
CDR3: ASRDSGSTNEQY

V: TRBV5-1
J: TRBJ2-3
size: many
length: 16
CDR3: ASSLEASGSGAAVTQY

V: TRBV20-1
J: TRBJ1-3
size: many
length: 13
CDR3: SARLGRSSGNTIY

V: TRBV3-1
J: TRBJ1-1
size: -
length: 13
CDR3: ASADVGHMNTEAF

V: TRBV3-1
J: TRBJ1-2
size: many
length: 12
CDR3: ASSQRGLEYGYT

V: TRBV7-2
J: TRBJ2-7
size: many
length: 15
CDR3: ASSHSSDITSSYEQY

V: TRBV4-1
J: TRBJ2-2
size: many
length: 14
CDR3: ASSLQGESYTGELF

V: TRBV5-6
J: TRBJ2-3
size: once
length: 14
CDR3: ASSLRDRGMPDTQY

V: TRBV12-3/TRBV12-4
J: TRBJ1-5
size: many
length: 15
CDR3: ASSPYTGLQSNQPQH

V: TRBV28
J: TRBJ2-5
size: medium-sized
length: 14
CDR3: ASSPDRGENQETQY

V: TRBV25-1
J: TRBJ2-7
size: -
length: 11
CDR3: ASSVRGADEQY

V: TRBV11-2
J: TRBJ2-4
size: -
length: 13
CDR3: ASSARLAGENIQY

V: TRBV5-1
J: TRBJ2-5
size: -
length: 12
CDR3: ASSSGSAQETQY

V: TRBV10-3
J: TRBJ2-3
size: many
length: 13
CDR3: AISETSLGTDTQY

V: TRBV7-2
J: TRBJ2-5
size: many
length: 11
CDR3: ASSPWTGETQY

V: TRBV12-3/TRBV12-4
J: TRBJ2-7
size: many
length: 12
CDR3: ASSLTGNYYEQY

V: TRBV20-1
J: TRBJ1-3
size: many
length: 12
CDR3: SASSDRPGNTIY

V: TRBV14
J: TRBJ2-2
size: many
length: 16
CDR3: ASSQGPSGISNTGELF

V: TRBV6-2/TRBV6-3
J: TRBJ1-1
size: many
length: 13
CDR3: ASSVAGTLNTEAF

V: TRBV7-9
J: TRBJ2-1
size: -
length: 15
CDR3: ASSFAQEIADFFEQF

V: TRBV14
J: TRBJ2-1
size: many
length: 14
CDR3: ASSLIGLSSYNEQF

V: TRBV7-9
J: TRBJ2-7
size: many
length: 12
CDR3: ASSPAGFSYEQY

V: TRBV12-3/TRBV12-4
J: TRBJ1-2
size: many
length: 12
CDR3: ASSRDRGKNGYT

V: TRBV29-1
J: TRBJ2-1
size: many
length: 15
CDR3: SVTGTSGEGRYNEQF

V: TRBV29-1
J: TRBJ2-7
size: many
length: 11
CDR3: AWGGTSPGEQY

V: TRBV7-8
J: TRBJ2-4
size: many
length: 10
CDR3: ASSSEGNIQY

V: TRBV7-2
J: TRBJ1-5
size: -
length: 12
CDR3: ASSLQGGNQPQH

V: TRBV5-1
J: TRBJ2-7
size: -
length: 14
CDR3: ASSLGGQASYYEQY

V: TRBV28
J: TRBJ1-1
size: few
length: 9
CDR3: ASRVGGEAF

V: TRBV7-2
J: TRBJ2-2
size: many
length: 13
CDR3: ASSLGQGASGELF